This entry features one T cell receptor beta chain sequence. The entry originates in a study of blood T cell repertoires in COVID-19. Across the study: Samples representing acute and convalescent COVID-19 were sourced from the United States, Italy and Spain. T cells, B-cell-depleted T cells, or PBMCs provided the cDNA or gDNA that served as material.

V dropped 5 bases and J dropped 1; count of bases not matched to a gene: 10. Germline assignment: CDR1 MNHEY and CDR2 SVGEGT. The CDR3 spans 18 residues. Authors' data handling: Estimated nucleated cell counts came from reference gene primer amplification. Clones were read by immunoSEQ multiplex PCR, and TCRdb kept only the in-frame ones, dropping some. The V and J calls and the clone size are those of that table, but D and trimming were determined from the DNA. Among 150,000 to 200,000 clones listed, roughly 75% were seen once. The material sequenced was peripheral blood. This clonotype was obtained from an older man with active or convalescent COVID-19. The gene calls are TRBV6-2 or TRBV6-3 and TRBJ2-1; 11 nucleotides line up with TRBD2. The chain's CDR3 is CASSRLAGGPNSYNEQFF. The CDR3 DNA is TGTGCCAGCAGTAGGCTAGCGGGGGGACCTAATTCCTACAATGAGCAGTTCTTC.